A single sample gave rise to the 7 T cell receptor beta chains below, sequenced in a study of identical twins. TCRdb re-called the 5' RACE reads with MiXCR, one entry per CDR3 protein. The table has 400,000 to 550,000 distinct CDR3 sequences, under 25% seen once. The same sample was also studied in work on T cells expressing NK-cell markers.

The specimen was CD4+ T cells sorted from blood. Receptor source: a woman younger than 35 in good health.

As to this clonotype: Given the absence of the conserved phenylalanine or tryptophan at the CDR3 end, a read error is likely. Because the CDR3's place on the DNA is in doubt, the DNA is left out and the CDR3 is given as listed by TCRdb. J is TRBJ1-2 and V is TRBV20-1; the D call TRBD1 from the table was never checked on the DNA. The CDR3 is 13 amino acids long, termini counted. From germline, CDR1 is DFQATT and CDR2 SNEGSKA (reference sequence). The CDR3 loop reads CSARDRRAGGLVI.

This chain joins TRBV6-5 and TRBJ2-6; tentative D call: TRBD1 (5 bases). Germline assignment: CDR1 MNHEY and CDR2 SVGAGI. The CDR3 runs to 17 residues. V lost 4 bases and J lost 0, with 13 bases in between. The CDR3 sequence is CASSLNPGFSGANVLTF. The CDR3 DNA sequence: TGTGCCAGCAGTTTAAACCCAGGGTTCTCTGGGGCCAACGTCCTGACTTTC.

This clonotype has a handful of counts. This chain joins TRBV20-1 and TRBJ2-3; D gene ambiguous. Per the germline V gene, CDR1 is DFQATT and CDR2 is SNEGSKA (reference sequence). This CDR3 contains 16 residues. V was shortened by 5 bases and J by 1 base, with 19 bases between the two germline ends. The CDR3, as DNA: TGCAGTGCTTCGTACGACAAGTGGTCCCGCACAGATACGCAGTATTTT. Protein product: CSASYDKWSRTDTQYF.

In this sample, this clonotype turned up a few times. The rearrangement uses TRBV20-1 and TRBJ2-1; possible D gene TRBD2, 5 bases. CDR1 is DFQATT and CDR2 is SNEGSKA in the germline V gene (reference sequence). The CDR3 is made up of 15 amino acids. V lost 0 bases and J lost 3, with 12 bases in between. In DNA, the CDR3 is TGCAGTGCTAGAGATCCTGGACTGGGCTACAATGAGCAGTTCTTC. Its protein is CSARDPGLGYNEQFF.

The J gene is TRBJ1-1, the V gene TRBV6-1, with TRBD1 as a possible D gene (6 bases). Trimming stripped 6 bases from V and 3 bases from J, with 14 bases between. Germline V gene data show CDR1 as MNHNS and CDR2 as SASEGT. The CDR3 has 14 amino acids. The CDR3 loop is CASRTTGRDTEAFF. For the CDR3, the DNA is TGTGCCAGCAGAACCACAGGGCGGGACACTGAAGCTTTCTTT.

Here the CDR3 reads CASSLLGSHYEQYF. The CDR3 coding sequence is TGTGCCAGCAGCTTACTAGGGAGCCACTACGAGCAGTACTTC. The chain employs TRBV7-2 and TRBJ2-7; possibly TRBD2 for D (5 bases). Trimming took off 2 bases at V and 3 bases at J, with 11 bases between the two ends. The CDR3 consists of 14 residues. CDR1 and CDR2 (germline): SGHTA, FQGNSA.

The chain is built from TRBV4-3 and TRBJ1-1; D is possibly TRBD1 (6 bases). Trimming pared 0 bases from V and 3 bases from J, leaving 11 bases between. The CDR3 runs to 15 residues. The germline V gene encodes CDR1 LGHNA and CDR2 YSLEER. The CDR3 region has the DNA TGCGCCAGCAGCCAAGATCGGAACAGGGACACTGAAGCTTTCTTT. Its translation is CASSQDRNRDTEAFF.